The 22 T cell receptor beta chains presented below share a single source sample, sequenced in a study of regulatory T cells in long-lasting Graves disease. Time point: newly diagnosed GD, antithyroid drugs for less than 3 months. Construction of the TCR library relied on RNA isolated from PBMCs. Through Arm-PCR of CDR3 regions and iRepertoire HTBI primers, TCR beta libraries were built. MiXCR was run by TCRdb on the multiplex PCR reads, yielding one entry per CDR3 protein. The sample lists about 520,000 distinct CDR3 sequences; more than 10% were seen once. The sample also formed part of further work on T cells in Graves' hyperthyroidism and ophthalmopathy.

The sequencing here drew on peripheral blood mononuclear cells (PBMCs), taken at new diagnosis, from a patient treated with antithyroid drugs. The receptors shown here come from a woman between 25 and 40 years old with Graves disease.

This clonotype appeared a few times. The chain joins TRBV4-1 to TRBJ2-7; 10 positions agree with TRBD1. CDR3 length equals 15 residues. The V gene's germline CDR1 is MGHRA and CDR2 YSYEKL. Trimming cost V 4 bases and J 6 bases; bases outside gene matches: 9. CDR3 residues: CASSRSGTGAGEQYF. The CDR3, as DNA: TGCGCCAGCAGCCGATCCGGGACAGGGGCGGGCGAGCAGTACTTC.

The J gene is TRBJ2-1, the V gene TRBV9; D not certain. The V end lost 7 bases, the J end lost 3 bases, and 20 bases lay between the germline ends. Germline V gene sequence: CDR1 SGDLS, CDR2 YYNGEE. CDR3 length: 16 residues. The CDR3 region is CASFAPPVLLYNEQFF. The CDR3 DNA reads TGTGCCAGCTTCGCCCCTCCTGTCCTACTCTACAATGAGCAGTTCTTC.

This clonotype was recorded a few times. The CDR3 is CASSLRTSGRANTQYF. Here the CDR3 DNA reads TGTGCCAGCAGCCTGCGGACTAGCGGGAGGGCAAATACGCAGTATTTT. The chain employs TRBV7-9 and TRBJ2-3; 15 bases align to TRBD2. CDR1 and CDR2 (germline): SEHNR, FQNEAQ (reference sequence). V lost 5 bases to trimming and J lost 7 bases; unmatched junction nucleotides: 7. This CDR3 spans 16 amino acids.

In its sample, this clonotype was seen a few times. The CDR3 here is CSGSDRGHGYTF. DNA of the CDR3: TGCAGCGGCTCGGACAGGGGGCATGGCTACACCTTC. This chain uses TRBV29-1 with TRBJ1-2; 11 bases map to TRBD1. Germline CDR1 is SQVTM and CDR2 is ANQGSEA. The CDR3 loop spans 12 amino acids. Germline trimming cut 7 bases from V and 6 bases from J; bases unmatched to any gene: 4.

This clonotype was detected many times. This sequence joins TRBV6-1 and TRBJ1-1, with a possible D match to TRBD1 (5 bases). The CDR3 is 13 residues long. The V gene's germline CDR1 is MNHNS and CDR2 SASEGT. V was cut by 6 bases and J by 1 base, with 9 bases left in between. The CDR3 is CASRPTENTEAFF. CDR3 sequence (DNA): TGTGCCAGCAGGCCGACAGAGAACACTGAAGCTTTCTTT.

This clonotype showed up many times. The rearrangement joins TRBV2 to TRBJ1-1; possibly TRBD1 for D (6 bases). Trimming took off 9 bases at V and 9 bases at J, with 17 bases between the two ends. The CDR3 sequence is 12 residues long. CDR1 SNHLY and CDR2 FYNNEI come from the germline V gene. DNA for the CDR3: TGTGCCAGTATACTGGACAGCCCAAAAGCTTTCTTT. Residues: CASILDSPKAFF. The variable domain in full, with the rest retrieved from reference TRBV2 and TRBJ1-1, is EPEVTQTPSHQVTQMGQEVILRCVPISNHLYFYWYRQILGQKVEFLVSFYNNEISEKSEIFDDQFSVERPDGSNFTLKIRSTKLEDSAMYFCASILDSPKAFFGQGTRLTVV.

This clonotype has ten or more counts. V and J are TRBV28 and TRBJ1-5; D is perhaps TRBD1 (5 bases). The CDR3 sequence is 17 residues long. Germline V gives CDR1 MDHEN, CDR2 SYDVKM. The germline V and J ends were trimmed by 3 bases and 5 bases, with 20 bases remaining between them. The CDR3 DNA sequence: TGTGCCAGCAGTTTGGTTGGTTGGCAGGGAGGGGATCAGCCCCAGCATTTT. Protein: CASSLVGWQGGDQPQHF.

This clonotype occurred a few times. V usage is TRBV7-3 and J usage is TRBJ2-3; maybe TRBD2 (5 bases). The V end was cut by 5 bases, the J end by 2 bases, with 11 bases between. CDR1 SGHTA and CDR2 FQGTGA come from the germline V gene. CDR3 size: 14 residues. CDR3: CASSPGILTDTQYF. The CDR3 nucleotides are TGTGCCAGCAGCCCCGGGATCCTCACAGATACGCAGTATTTT.

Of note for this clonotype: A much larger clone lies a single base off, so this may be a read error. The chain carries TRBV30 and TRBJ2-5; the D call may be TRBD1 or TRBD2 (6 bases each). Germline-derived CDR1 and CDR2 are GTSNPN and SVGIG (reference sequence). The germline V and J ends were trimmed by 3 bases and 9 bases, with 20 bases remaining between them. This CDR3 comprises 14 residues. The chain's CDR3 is CAWRGAGWGEAQYF. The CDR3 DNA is TGTGCCTGGAGGGGGGCGGGATGGGGGGAGGCCCAGTACTTC. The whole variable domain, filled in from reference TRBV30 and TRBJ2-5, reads SQTIHQWPATLVQPVGSPLSLECTVEGTSNPNLYWYRQAAGRGLQLLFYSVGIGQISSEVPQNLSASRPQDRQFILSSKKLLLSDSGFYLCAWRGAGWGEAQYFGPGTRLLVL.

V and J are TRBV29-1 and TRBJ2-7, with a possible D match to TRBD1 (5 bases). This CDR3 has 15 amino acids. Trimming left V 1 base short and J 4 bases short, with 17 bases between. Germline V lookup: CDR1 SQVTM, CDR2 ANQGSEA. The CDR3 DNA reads TGCAGCGTTGAAGGAGCTAGGGGTGGAACTTACGAGCAGTACTTC. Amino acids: CSVEGARGGTYEQYF.

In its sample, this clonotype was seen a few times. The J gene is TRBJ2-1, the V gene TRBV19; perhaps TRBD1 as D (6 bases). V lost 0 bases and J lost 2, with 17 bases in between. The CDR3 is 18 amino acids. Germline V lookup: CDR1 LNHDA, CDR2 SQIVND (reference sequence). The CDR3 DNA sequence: TGTGCCAGTAGTATAGATCAATGGACAGCCCTGACCTACAATGAGCAGTTCTTC. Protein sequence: CASSIDQWTALTYNEQFF.

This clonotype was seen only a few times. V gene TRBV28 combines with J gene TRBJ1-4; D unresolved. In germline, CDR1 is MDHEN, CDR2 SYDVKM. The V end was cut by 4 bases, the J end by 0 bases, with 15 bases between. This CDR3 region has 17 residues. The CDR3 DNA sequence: TGTGCCAGCAGTTCCCTCTCGCCCATGGCAACTAATGAAAAACTGTTTTTT. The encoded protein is CASSSLSPMATNEKLFF.

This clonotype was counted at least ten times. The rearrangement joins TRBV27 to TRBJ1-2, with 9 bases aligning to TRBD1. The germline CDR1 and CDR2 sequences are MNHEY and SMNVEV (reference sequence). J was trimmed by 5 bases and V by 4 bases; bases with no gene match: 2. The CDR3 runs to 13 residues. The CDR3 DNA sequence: TGTGCCAGCAGTTGGGACAGGGAGTATGGCTACACCTTC. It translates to CASSWDREYGYTF.

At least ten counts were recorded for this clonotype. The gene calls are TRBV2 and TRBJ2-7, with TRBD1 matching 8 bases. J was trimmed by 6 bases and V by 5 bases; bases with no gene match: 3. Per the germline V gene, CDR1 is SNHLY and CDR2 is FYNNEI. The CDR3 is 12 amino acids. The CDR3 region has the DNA TGTGCCAGCAGTAAAACAGGGGGCGAGCAGTACTTC. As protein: CASSKTGGEQYF.

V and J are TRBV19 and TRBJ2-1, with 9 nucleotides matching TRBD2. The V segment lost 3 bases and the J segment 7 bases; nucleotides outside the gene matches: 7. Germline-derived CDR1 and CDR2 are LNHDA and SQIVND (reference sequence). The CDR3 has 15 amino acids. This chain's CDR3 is CASSIRAGGPNEQFF. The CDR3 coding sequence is TGTGCCAGTAGTATCAGGGCGGGAGGGCCTAATGAGCAGTTCTTC. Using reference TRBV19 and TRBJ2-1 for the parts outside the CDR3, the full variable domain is DGGITQSPKYLFRKEGQNVTLSCEQNLNHDAMYWYRQDPGQGLRLIYYSQIVNDFQKGDIAEGYSVSREKKESFPLTVTSAQKNPTAFYLCASSIRAGGPNEQFFGPGTRLTVL.

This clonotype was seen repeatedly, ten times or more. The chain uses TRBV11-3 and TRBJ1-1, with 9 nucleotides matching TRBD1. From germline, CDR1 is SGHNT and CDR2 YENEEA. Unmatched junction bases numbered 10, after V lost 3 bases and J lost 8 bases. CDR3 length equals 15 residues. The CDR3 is CASSFQPGQGLEAFF. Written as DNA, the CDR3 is TGTGCCAGCAGCTTTCAACCGGGACAGGGCCTAGAAGCTTTCTTT.

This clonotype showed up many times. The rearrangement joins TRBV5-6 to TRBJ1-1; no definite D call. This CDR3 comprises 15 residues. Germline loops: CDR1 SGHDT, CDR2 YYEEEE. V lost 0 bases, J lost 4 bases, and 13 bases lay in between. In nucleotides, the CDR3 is TGTGCCAGCAGCTTGGGGAGGTCGGTGGTCACTGAAGCTTTCTTT. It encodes CASSLGRSVVTEAFF.

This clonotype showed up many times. Here the CDR3 reads CASTTSGYNEQFF. Written as DNA, the CDR3 is TGTGCCAGCACCACTTCTGGGTACAATGAGCAGTTCTTC. The rearrangement joins TRBV28 to TRBJ2-1; no reliable D call. This CDR3 has 13 residues. V lost 7 bases to trimming and J lost 4 bases, with 11 bases between them. CDR1 MDHEN and CDR2 SYDVKM come from the germline V gene.

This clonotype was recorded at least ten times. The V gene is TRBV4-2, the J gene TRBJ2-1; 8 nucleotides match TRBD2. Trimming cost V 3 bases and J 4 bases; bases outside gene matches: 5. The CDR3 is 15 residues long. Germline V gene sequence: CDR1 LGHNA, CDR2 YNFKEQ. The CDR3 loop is CASSQAGLDYNEQFF. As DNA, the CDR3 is TGTGCCAGCAGCCAGGCGGGACTAGATTACAATGAGCAGTTCTTC.

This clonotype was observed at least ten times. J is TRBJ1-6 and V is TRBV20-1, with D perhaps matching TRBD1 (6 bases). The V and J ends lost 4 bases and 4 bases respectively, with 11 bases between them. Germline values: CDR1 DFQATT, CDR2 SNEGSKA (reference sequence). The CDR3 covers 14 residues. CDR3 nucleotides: TGCAGTGCTATGCTCAGGGGATATAATTCACCCCTCCACTTT. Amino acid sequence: CSAMLRGYNSPLHF.

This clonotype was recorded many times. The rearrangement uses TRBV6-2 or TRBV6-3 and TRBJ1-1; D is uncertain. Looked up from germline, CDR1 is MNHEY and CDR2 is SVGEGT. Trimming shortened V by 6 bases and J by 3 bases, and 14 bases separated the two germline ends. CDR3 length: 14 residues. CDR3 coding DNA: TGTGCCAGCAGCCGTCGAGGCGGGTACACTGAAGCTTTCTTT. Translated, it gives CASSRRGGYTEAFF.

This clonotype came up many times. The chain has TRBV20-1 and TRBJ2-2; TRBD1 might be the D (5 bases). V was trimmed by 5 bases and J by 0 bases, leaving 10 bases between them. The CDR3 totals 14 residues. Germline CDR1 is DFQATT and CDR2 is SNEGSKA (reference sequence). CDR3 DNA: TGCAGTGCTTCCGACAGATCGAACACCGGGGAGCTGTTTTTT. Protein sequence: CSASDRSNTGELFF.